This T cell receptor beta chain comes out of a study of monozygotic twins with cystic fibrosis. The germline V gene has CDR1 KGHSH and CDR2 LQKENI. V lost 3 bases to trimming and J lost 0 bases, with 15 bases between them. This CDR3 is 17 amino acids long. Libraries were prepared by immunoSEQ multiplex PCR; TCRdb keeps only in-frame clonotypes and omits some of them. The data contain over 15,000 clones, around 97% of them singletons. The sequenced sample consisted of blood. This chain links TRBV18 with TRBJ1-5; D might be TRBD1 (6 bases). The sequence was collected from a girl aged 2-15 years with cystic fibrosis. CDR3 coding DNA: TGTGCCAGCTCACCCACTGGGGGCCCTAATAGCAATCAGCCCCAGCATTTT. Its protein product is CASSPTGGPNSNQPQHF.